The next 21 T cell receptor beta chains were all read from a single sample in a study of technical replicates of blood from several donors. The method was immunoSEQ multiplex PCR; TCRdb's version includes in-frame clones alone and lacks a portion of them. The repertoire holds about 16,000 clones, with approximately 90% as singletons. Material: PBMCs. These receptors were taken from a human donor in good health.

The chain employs TRBV6-5 and TRBJ2-5; TRBD2 is a possible D gene (6 bases). CDR1 is MNHEY and CDR2 is SVGAGI in the germline V gene. CDR3 size: 15 residues. V shed 0 bases and J shed 2 bases, with 10 bases lying between them. CDR3 nucleotides: TGTGCCAGCAGTTACTCCAGGGACTCACAAGAGACCCAGTACTTC. Translating gives CASSYSRDSQETQYF.

The chain joins TRBV5-8 to TRBJ2-1; D uncertain. V lost 8 bases, J lost 4 bases, and 4 bases lay in between. The CDR3 is made up of 10 amino acids. CDR1 is SGHTS and CDR2 is YDEGEE in the germline V gene. The CDR3 bases are TGTGCCAGTTCATACAATGAGCAGTTCTTC. This codes for CASSYNEQFF.

The chain couples TRBV2 to TRBJ2-7; possibly TRBD1 for D (6 bases). The CDR3 consists of 14 residues. Germline V gene data show CDR1 as SNHLY and CDR2 as FYNNEI. V was clipped by 7 bases and J by 1 base, with 14 bases between them. CDR3 sequence: CASKPGTSSYEQYF. CDR3 bases: TGTGCCAGCAAGCCCGGGACATCTTCCTACGAGCAGTACTTC.

The rearrangement joins TRBV6-1 to TRBJ2-1; no reliable D call. Trimming removed 0 bases from V and 7 bases from J, with 13 bases in between. Per the germline V gene, CDR1 is MNHNS and CDR2 is SASEGT. The CDR3 totals 15 residues. CDR3: CASSEAGDGLNEQFF. The CDR3 DNA sequence: TGTGCCAGCAGTGAAGCTGGAGACGGCCTAAATGAGCAGTTCTTC.

The V and J genes are TRBV15 and TRBJ2-3, with 9 positions matching TRBD2. V lost 5 bases and J lost 0; bases outside the gene matches: 6. Germline assignment: CDR1 LNHNV and CDR2 YYDKDF (reference sequence). The CDR3 spans 16 residues. As DNA, the CDR3 is TGTGCCACCAGCCTTGGACTAGCGACTAGCACAGATACGCAGTATTTT. Translating it yields CATSLGLATSTDTQYF. Full variable domain (outside the CDR3, taken from reference TRBV15 and TRBJ2-3): DAMVIQNPRYQVTQFGKPVTLSCSQTLNHNVMYWYQQKSSQAPKLLFHYYDKDFNNEADTPDNFQSRRPNTSFCFLDIRSPGLGDTAMYLCATSLGLATSTDTQYFGPGTRLTVL.

This chain joins TRBV10-2 and TRBJ2-1, with a weak D call TRBD2 (5 bases). Trimming cost V 2 bases and J 6 bases, with 17 bases left between them. CDR1 is WSHSY and CDR2 is SAAADI in the germline V gene. The CDR3 totals 16 residues. For the CDR3, the DNA is TGCGCCAGCAGTGAGGGGTTCGGACTTTCACGCAATGAGCAGTTCTTC. It translates to CASSEGFGLSRNEQFF.

The chain uses TRBV7-9 and TRBJ2-7, with D uncertain. CDR1 SEHNR and CDR2 FQNEAQ come from the germline V gene (reference sequence). The CDR3 is made up of 14 amino acids. The V and J ends lost 3 bases and 2 bases respectively, with 11 bases between them. In nucleotides, the CDR3 is TGTGCCAGCAGCTTGGGTAACAGTGCCTACGAGCAGTACTTC. Protein product: CASSLGNSAYEQYF.

The chain is built from TRBV11-3 and TRBJ2-1; 10 bases are shared with TRBD2. The CDR3 spans 16 residues. The V gene's germline CDR1 is SGHNT and CDR2 YENEEA. V was pared by 1 base and J by 6 bases, with 6 bases of the junction left unmatched. The CDR3: CASSLGASGSSNEQFF. The CDR3 DNA sequence: TGTGCCAGCAGCTTAGGAGCTAGCGGGAGTAGCAATGAGCAGTTCTTC.

The chain joins TRBV2 to TRBJ2-3, with 12 nucleotides matching TRBD2. The CDR3 covers 14 residues. With 4 bases clipped from V and 5 bases from J, the junction kept 1 base outside the gene matches. Germline V CDR1 and CDR2: SNHLY, FYNNEI. The DNA for the CDR3 is TGTGCCAGCAGTGCGGGACTAGCGGGAGATACGCAGTATTTT. It is translated as CASSAGLAGDTQYF.

The chain carries TRBV5-1 and TRBJ1-3, with TRBD1 matching 12 bases. The CDR3 covers 16 residues. Germline assignment: CDR1 SGHRS and CDR2 YFSETQ. Trimming cost V 3 bases and J 7 bases; bases outside gene matches: 8. CDR3 loop: CASSSGTGGAYNTIYF. CDR3 sequence (DNA): TGCGCCAGCAGCTCTGGGACAGGGGGCGCGTACAACACCATATATTTT.

The chain employs TRBV5-1 and TRBJ2-7; 9 bases align to TRBD2. The germline V gene encodes CDR1 SGHRS and CDR2 YFSETQ. The CDR3 is 17 amino acids. Trimming removed 4 bases from V and 5 bases from J; junction bases left unmatched: 16. The CDR3 DNA follows: TGCGCCAGCAGCCTCCGGCCGTTGACGCGGGAGGGAAACGAGCAGTACTTC. Its protein is CASSLRPLTREGNEQYF.

V is TRBV27 and J is TRBJ1-1; 7 positions agree with TRBD1. The CDR3 consists of 14 residues. V shed 5 bases and J 1 base; nucleotides not matched to a gene: 4. The V gene's germline CDR1 is MNHEY and CDR2 SMNVEV (reference sequence). CDR3 DNA: TGTGCCAGCAGTCAGCGGACAGGGAACACTGAAGCTTTCTTT. As protein: CASSQRTGNTEAFF.

V and J are TRBV27 and TRBJ2-4, with unresolved D. The CDR3 covers 19 residues. Germline loops: CDR1 MNHEY, CDR2 SMNVEV (reference sequence). V was trimmed by 2 bases and J by 0 bases, leaving 20 bases between them. The CDR3 loop is CASSLNREMYPIAKNIQYF. Written as DNA, the CDR3 is TGTGCCAGCAGTTTAAACAGAGAAATGTATCCGATAGCCAAAAACATTCAGTACTTC.

The chain uses TRBV18 and TRBJ2-1; D is unresolved. The germline CDR1 and CDR2 sequences are KGHSH and LQKENI. Trimming took 0 bases from V and 7 from J, leaving 13 bases between them. The CDR3 contains 15 residues. DNA of the CDR3: TGTGCCAGCTCACCACCGGGCGAGTTTGGTAATGAGCAGTTCTTC. Translated, it gives CASSPPGEFGNEQFF.

This chain connects TRBV6-6 to TRBJ1-1; 8 nucleotides line up with TRBD1. V gave up 2 bases and J gave up 4 bases; unmatched junction bases: 0. This CDR3 contains 13 residues. Germline CDR1 and CDR2: MNHNY and SVGAGI (reference sequence). The CDR3: CASSYTGGTEAFF. CDR3 sequence (DNA): TGTGCCAGCAGTTACACAGGGGGCACTGAAGCTTTCTTT.

The rearrangement links TRBV28 to TRBJ2-7; TRBD2 aligns across 10 bases. J lost 4 bases, V lost 8 bases, and 8 bases had no gene match. This CDR3 contains 14 residues. Germline assignment: CDR1 MDHEN and CDR2 SYDVKM. The CDR3 sequence is CASRAGTSEYEQYF. In nucleotides, the CDR3 is TGTGCCAGCCGTGCCGGGACTAGCGAGTACGAGCAGTACTTC.

This chain links TRBV19 with TRBJ2-1; 12 bases are shared with TRBD1. V shed 8 bases and J 12 bases; nucleotides not matched to a gene: 20. This CDR3 has 17 residues. CDR1 is LNHDA and CDR2 is SQIVND in the germline V gene (reference sequence). In DNA, the CDR3 is TGTGCCAGTTGTCAACTGATTCCGGGACAGGGGGCGCGGGGGCAGTTCTTC. Its translation: CASCQLIPGQGARGQFF.

The V call is TRBV11-3, the J call TRBJ2-1, with TRBD2 identical over 11 bases. This CDR3 contains 18 residues. Trimming removed 0 bases from V and 10 bases from J; junction bases left unmatched: 14. Germline values: CDR1 SGHNT, CDR2 YENEEA. Here the CDR3 DNA reads TGTGCCAGCAGCTTAGATCCCCCACTAGCGGGGGCGAATAACGAGCAGTTCTTC. Translating it yields CASSLDPPLAGANNEQFF.

The chain employs TRBV5-4 and TRBJ2-3, with D maybe TRBD2 (5 bases). The V end lost 4 bases, the J end lost 1 base, and 16 bases lay between the germline ends. CDR1 is SGHNT and CDR2 is YYREEE in the germline V gene (reference sequence). CDR3 size: 16 residues. In DNA, the CDR3 is TGTGCCAGCAGCCTGCGACTGGAGGCGGGCACAGATACGCAGTATTTT. As protein: CASSLRLEAGTDTQYF.

V usage is TRBV5-1 and J usage is TRBJ2-5; perhaps TRBD1 as D (6 bases). CDR3 length: 13 amino acids. Germline V CDR1 and CDR2: SGHRS, YFSETQ. V gave up 7 bases and J gave up 1 base, with 11 bases separating them. The CDR3 DNA reads TGCGCCAGCGGACGGGACACCCAAGAGACCCAGTACTTC. It translates to CASGRDTQETQYF.

This chain links TRBV27 with TRBJ2-7; unclear D gene. V shed 6 bases and J shed 7 bases, with 13 bases lying between them. Per germline, CDR1 MNHEY and CDR2 SMNVEV (reference sequence). The CDR3 runs 12 residues. CDR3 nucleotide sequence: TGTGCCAGCAGAAGTGGCGGTATTGAGCAGTACTTC. The encoded protein is CASRSGGIEQYF.